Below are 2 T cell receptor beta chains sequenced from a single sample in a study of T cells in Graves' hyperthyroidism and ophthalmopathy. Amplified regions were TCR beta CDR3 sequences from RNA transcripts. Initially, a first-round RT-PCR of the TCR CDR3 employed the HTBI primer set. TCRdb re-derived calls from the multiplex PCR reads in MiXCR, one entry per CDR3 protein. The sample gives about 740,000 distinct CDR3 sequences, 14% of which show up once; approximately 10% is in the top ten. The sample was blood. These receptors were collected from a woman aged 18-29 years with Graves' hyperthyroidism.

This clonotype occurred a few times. CDR3: CASSISRVRDSPLHF. The CDR3 nucleotides are TGTGCCAGTAGTATTTCTAGGGTGAGAGATTCACCCCTCCACTTT. The chain links TRBV19 to TRBJ1-6; D ambiguous. The CDR3 consists of 15 residues. Germline-derived CDR1 and CDR2 are LNHDA and SQIVND (reference sequence). Trimming removed 3 bases at V and 8 bases at J, with 14 bases between.

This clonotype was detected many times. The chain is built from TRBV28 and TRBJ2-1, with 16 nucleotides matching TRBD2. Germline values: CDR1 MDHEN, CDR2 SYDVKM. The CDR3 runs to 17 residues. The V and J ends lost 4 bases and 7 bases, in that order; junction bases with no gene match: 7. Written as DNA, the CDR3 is TGTGCCAGCAGTTCCCAGCCGGGACTAGCGGGAGGGAATGAGCAGTTCTTC. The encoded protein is CASSSQPGLAGGNEQFF.